These 15 T cell receptor beta chains came from one sample sequenced in a study of blood T cell repertoires in COVID-19. The table came from immunoSEQ multiplex PCR; TCRdb's copy has only in-frame clones and leaves some out. The sample gives about 68,000 clones, 75% to 90% of which show up once; 5.5% to 7% is in the top ten. Sequenced material: peripheral blood. These receptor sequences come from a man older than 75 with COVID-19, enrolled during active disease.

The rearrangement links TRBV2 to TRBJ2-7; D unclear. Trimming removed 5 bases at V and 9 bases at J, with 14 bases between. The CDR3 is 12 residues long. The V gene's germline CDR1 is SNHLY and CDR2 FYNNEI. The CDR3 bases are TGTGCCAGCAGTTCCCCCGACATTGCGCAGTACTTC. It translates to CASSSPDIAQYF.

The count of this clone is one. J is TRBJ1-2 and V is TRBV9; 11 nucleotides match TRBD1. This CDR3 has 15 residues. V shed 2 bases and J 5 bases; nucleotides not matched to a gene: 5. Looked up from germline, CDR1 is SGDLS and CDR2 is YYNGEE. CDR3 nucleotide sequence: TGTGCCAGCAGCGTCGGACAGGGGGCCGGGTATGGCTACACCTTC. Translated, it gives CASSVGQGAGYGYTF.

This chain connects TRBV18 to TRBJ1-1; D unclear. Germline V gene sequence: CDR1 KGHSH, CDR2 LQKENI. Trimming removed 3 bases at V and 0 bases at J, with 11 bases between. This CDR3 is built from 15 residues. For the CDR3, the DNA is TGTGCCAGCTCACCGAGGGCAGCGATGAACACTGAAGCTTTCTTT. The encoded protein is CASSPRAAMNTEAFF.

This chain connects TRBV6-1 to TRBJ1-6; D unclear. Deletions cut 3 bases from V and 5 bases from J, with 11 bases between. The germline CDR1 and CDR2 sequences are MNHNS and SASEGT. The CDR3 runs to 15 residues. The CDR3 is CASSEGSSNNSPLHF. The CDR3 nucleotides read TGTGCCAGCAGTGAGGGGAGTAGCAATAATTCACCCCTCCACTTT.

This clone was seen once. CDR3 in amino acids: CASSPPLAGGIGELFF. The CDR3, as DNA: TGTGCCAGCTCACCCCCACTAGCGGGGGGGATCGGGGAGCTGTTTTTT. V gene TRBV18 combines with J gene TRBJ2-2; 13 bases match TRBD2. Germline V gene sequence: CDR1 KGHSH, CDR2 LQKENI. V lost 3 bases to trimming and J lost 7 bases; unmatched junction nucleotides: 5. There are 16 residues in the CDR3.

This rearrangement joins TRBV7-3 to TRBJ2-1; tentatively, D is TRBD2 (6 bases). Germline CDR1 SGHTA, CDR2 FQGTGA. This CDR3 comprises 13 residues. The V end lost 4 bases, the J end lost 12 bases, and 16 bases lay between the germline ends. Written as DNA, the CDR3 is TGTGCCAGCAGCTCAGTCTTACATAGCGGGCAGTTCTTC. Protein product: CASSSVLHSGQFF.

The V gene is TRBV2, the J gene TRBJ1-1; D remains ambiguous. V was cut by 4 bases and J by 7 bases, with 22 bases left in between. In germline, CDR1 is SNHLY, CDR2 FYNNEI. This CDR3 is built from 16 residues. CDR3 region: CASSVIFRLRLVEAFF. The CDR3 nucleotides read TGTGCCAGCAGTGTAATTTTTAGACTCCGCTTAGTTGAAGCTTTCTTT.

The chain uses TRBV11-2 and TRBJ1-3; D perhaps matches TRBD1 (6 bases). Germline V gene data show CDR1 as SGHAT and CDR2 as FQNNGV. The CDR3 extends over 16 amino acids. The germline V and J ends were trimmed by 3 bases and 3 bases, with 15 bases remaining between them. This CDR3 is CASSFMGAQDGNTIYF. CDR3 DNA: TGTGCCAGCAGCTTTATGGGGGCGCAGGATGGAAACACCATATATTTT.

The rearrangement uses TRBV6-2 or TRBV6-3 and TRBJ2-3, with 8 bases lining up with TRBD1. CDR3 size: 15 residues. Germline CDR1 MNHEY, CDR2 SVGEGT. V shed 2 bases and J 4 bases; nucleotides not matched to a gene: 5. The CDR3, as DNA: TGTGCCAGCAGTTACATGGACAGGGCTGCAGATACGCAGTATTTT. Amino acid sequence: CASSYMDRAADTQYF.

The chain couples TRBV6-2 or TRBV6-3 to TRBJ2-7, with D possibly matching TRBD2 (6 bases). The V and J ends lost 2 bases and 7 bases respectively, with 15 bases between them. The CDR3 runs 14 residues. Germline assignment: CDR1 MNHEY and CDR2 SVGEGT. The CDR3 DNA reads TGTGCCAGCAGTTACGGAGGAGGGGCAGGAGAGCAGTACTTC. It is translated as CASSYGGGAGEQYF.

The chain combines TRBV19 with TRBJ1-6, with 9 bases identical to TRBD1. The CDR3 contains 15 residues. Germline CDR1 is LNHDA and CDR2 is SQIVND (reference sequence). After removal of 7 bases from V and 7 bases from J, the junction contained 8 bases not matched to a gene. In DNA, the CDR3 is TGTGCCAGTATGGAGACGACAGGGGGAAATTCACCCCTCCACTTT. Protein product: CASMETTGGNSPLHF.

This clone came up once. This chain uses TRBV7-2 with TRBJ2-3; 7 nucleotides match TRBD1. J gave up 1 base and V 5 bases, and 3 bases lay outside the gene matches. CDR3 length equals 14 residues. Germline CDR1 reads SGHTA; CDR2 reads FQGNSA. CDR3 in amino acids: CASSQGTGTDTQYF. DNA of the CDR3: TGTGCCAGCAGCCAAGGGACAGGCACAGATACGCAGTATTTT.

The DNA for the CDR3 is TGTGCCAGCAGTTTTGTGTCAGGGGATGGCTACACCTTC. This sequence encodes CASSFVSGDGYTF. This chain joins TRBV12-3 or TRBV12-4 and TRBJ1-2; D possibly corresponds to TRBD1 (6 bases). The V and J ends lost 3 bases and 6 bases respectively, with 11 bases between them. The CDR3 has 13 amino acids.

Regarding this clone: Other DNA sequences in the sample encode the same CDR3. The chain links TRBV5-1 to TRBJ1-3, with a weak D call TRBD1 (5 bases). The CDR3 is 14 residues long. Germline V CDR1 and CDR2: SGHRS, YFSETQ. V was cut by 4 bases and J by 1 base, with 9 bases left in between. CDR3 amino acids: CASSAGTSGNTIYF. The CDR3 DNA reads as TGCGCCAGCAGCGCCGGGACTTCTGGAAACACCATATATTTT.

The V gene is TRBV19, the J gene TRBJ2-3; D is possibly TRBD2 (5 bases). The CDR3 length is 14 residues. V was shortened by 7 bases and J by 0 bases, with 11 bases between the two germline ends. Germline V gene data show CDR1 as LNHDA and CDR2 as SQIVND (reference sequence). CDR3: CASNEGPSTDTQYF. The CDR3 nucleotides are TGTGCCAGTAATGAGGGCCCTAGCACAGATACGCAGTATTTT. Supplemented by reference TRBV19 and TRBJ2-3, the full variable domain reads DGGITQSPKYLFRKEGQNVTLSCEQNLNHDAMYWYRQDPGQGLRLIYYSQIVNDFQKGDIAEGYSVSREKKESFPLTVTSAQKNPTAFYLCASNEGPSTDTQYFGPGTRLTVL.